This T cell receptor (beta chain) was identified in a study of identical twins. Study-level points and caveats: The study found weaker excess twin sharing in beta out-of-frame sequences.

Turning to this clonotype: The antigen remains unidentified.

The CDR3 covers 14 residues. CDR1 SGHTA and CDR2 FQGNSA come from the germline V gene. Between the trimmed V and J ends, which lost 7 bases and 1 base, there was a span of 13 bases. TCRdb ran MiXCR on the 5' RACE reads and lists one entry per CDR3 protein. Among around 500,000 distinct CDR3 sequences listed, approximately 15% were seen once. There were only healthy Caucasians among the donors. The same data also contributed to another study, on yellow fever vaccine responses in identical twins. Turning to that study: A vaccine T cell response that seemed partly convergent and partly personalized was reported in twins.

The V gene is TRBV7-2, the J gene TRBJ2-5; no reliable D call. The specimen was CD4+ T cells sorted from blood. This TCR was sampled from a woman aged 18 to 35 in good health. The CDR3 loop is CASTKTVTQETQYF. CDR3 DNA sequence: TGTGCCAGCACAAAAACAGTCACCCAAGAGACCCAGTACTTC.